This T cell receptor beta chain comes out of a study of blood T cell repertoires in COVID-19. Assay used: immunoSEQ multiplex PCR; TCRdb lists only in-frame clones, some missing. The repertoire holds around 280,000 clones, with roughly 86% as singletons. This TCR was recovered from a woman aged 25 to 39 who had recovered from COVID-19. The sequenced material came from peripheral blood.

The CDR3 region has the DNA TGTGCCAGCAGTTTTGGGACTTGGGACACTGAAGCTTTCTTT. It encodes CASSFGTWDTEAFF. V gene TRBV27 combines with J gene TRBJ1-1, with D tentatively TRBD1 (5 bases). V lost 3 bases, J lost 3 bases, and 11 bases lay in between. The CDR3 totals 14 residues. Looked up from germline, CDR1 is MNHEY and CDR2 is SMNVEV (reference sequence).